This T cell receptor beta chain derives from a study of cytomegalovirus exposure and HLA in healthy donors. Study findings and constraints: A few CMV-associated chains were confirmed in vitro to be specific for CMV antigens. Investigators reported approximately 170 TCR beta chains as tied to cytomegalovirus.

Clones were sequenced by immunoSEQ multiplex PCR, and TCRdb holds only the in-frame ones, with some missing. In the table there are around 230,000 clones, 86% of which are singletons. The CDR3 is 15 residues long. Trimming took 2 bases from V and 4 from J, leaving 17 bases between them. Germline CDR1 is GTSNPN and CDR2 is SVGIG (reference sequence). To note about this clone: Its antigen is as yet unknown.

The clonotype originates from a woman younger than 45 in good health and CMV-seropositive. V gene TRBV30 combines with J gene TRBJ1-1, with D perhaps TRBD1 (6 bases). Sequenced input: PBMCs. The CDR3 DNA is TGTGCCTGGAGTCCCCCGGGCAGGGGTGGCACTGAAGCTTTCTTT. Translation gives CAWSPPGRGGTEAFF.